The 24 T cell receptor beta chains presented below share a single source sample, sequenced in a study of T cell responses to AZD1222 COVID-19 vaccine. Sequencing was performed with immunoSEQ multiplex PCR; in TCRdb, only in-frame clones are kept and a portion is missing. This sample yields some 130,000 clones, of which over 80% are seen a single time; approximately 6.5% belongs to the top ten. Sequenced material: peripheral blood, taken 28 days after the second AZD1222 dose. The receptor set was obtained from an adult who received the AZD1222 COVID-19 vaccine.

The genes are TRBV9 and TRBJ1-2, with 7 bases that match TRBD1. Germline lookup yields CDR1 SGDLS and CDR2 YYNGEE. The CDR3 totals 14 residues. V lost 5 bases and J lost 3; bases outside the gene matches: 7. CDR3 DNA sequence: TGTGCCAGCAGTCCGGGACAGCGCTACTATGGCTACACCTTC. Amino acids: CASSPGQRYYGYTF.

This clone was observed once. The gene calls are TRBV25-1 and TRBJ1-2; possibly TRBD1 for D (5 bases). With 1 base removed from V and 4 bases from J, the gap between germline ends came to 13 bases. Germline loops: CDR1 MGHDK, CDR2 SYGVNS. The CDR3 is made up of 15 amino acids. The CDR3 bases are TGTGCCAGCAGTGAATTGGGGGGTCCGGGCTATGGCTACACCTTC. It specifies CASSELGGPGYGYTF.

The CDR3 loop reads CASSGLAEGTGELFF. CDR3 coding DNA: TGTGCCAGCAGTGGTCTAGCGGAAGGCACCGGGGAGCTGTTTTTT. This chain uses TRBV2 with TRBJ2-2; 7 bases align to TRBD2. Germline CDR1 is SNHLY and CDR2 is FYNNEI. The CDR3 covers 15 residues. Germline trimming cut 4 bases from V and 4 bases from J; bases unmatched to any gene: 6. The entire variable domain, with the rest obtained from reference TRBV2 and TRBJ2-2, is as follows: EPEVTQTPSHQVTQMGQEVILRCVPISNHLYFYWYRQILGQKVEFLVSFYNNEISEKSEIFDDQFSVERPDGSNFTLKIRSTKLEDSAMYFCASSGLAEGTGELFFGEGSRLTVL.

This chain uses TRBV5-8 with TRBJ2-7; TRBD2 aligns across 13 bases. The germline gives CDR1 SGHTS, CDR2 YDEGEE. This CDR3 is built from 14 residues. J gave up 3 bases and V 7 bases, and 4 bases lay outside the gene matches. This chain's CDR3 is CASRLAGGVYEQYF. In DNA, the CDR3 is TGTGCCAGCCGACTAGCGGGGGGTGTCTACGAGCAGTACTTC.

V and J are TRBV27 and TRBJ1-2, with D perhaps matching TRBD1 (5 bases). CDR1 and CDR2 (germline): MNHEY, SMNVEV (reference sequence). The V end was cut by 0 bases, the J end by 4 bases, with 12 bases between. The CDR3 is 15 residues long. The CDR3 DNA reads TGTGCCAGCAGTTTATCGGGGCAGGGAATCTATGGCTACACCTTC. Amino acids: CASSLSGQGIYGYTF.

A single count supports this clone. The CDR3 loop reads CASSLLVPGQGGRAFF. DNA of the CDR3: TGTGCCAGCAGCCTATTAGTCCCGGGACAGGGGGGTCGAGCTTTCTTT. The chain couples TRBV9 to TRBJ1-1; 11 bases fit TRBD1. Germline CDR1 is SGDLS and CDR2 is YYNGEE. The V gene end was trimmed by 4 bases and the J gene end by 10 bases; junction bases not matched to a gene: 15. CDR3 size: 16 residues. Full variable domain (outside the CDR3, taken from reference TRBV9 and TRBJ1-1): DSGVTQTPKHLITATGQRVTLRCSPRSGDLSVYWYQQSLDQGLQFLIQYYNGEERAKGNILERFSAQQFPDLHSELNLSSLELGDSALYFCASSLLVPGQGGRAFFGQGTRLTVV.

V usage is TRBV30 and J usage is TRBJ2-5; D gene uncertain. Trimming pared 0 bases from V and 1 base from J, leaving 6 bases between. Germline CDR1 and CDR2: GTSNPN and SVGIG (reference sequence). The CDR3 covers 13 residues. CDR3 DNA: TGTGCCTGGAGTGTAACGGTCCAAGAGACCCAGTACTTC. Encoded protein: CAWSVTVQETQYF.

The chain joins TRBV3-1 (or the pseudogene TRBV3-2) to TRBJ1-1, with 8 bases fitting TRBD1. The CDR3 spans 14 residues. The V gene's germline CDR1 is LGHDT and CDR2 YNNKEL (reference sequence). J was trimmed by 6 bases and V by 4 bases; bases with no gene match: 7. The CDR3 DNA sequence: TGTGCCAGCAGCCCCTCGGGGGGACAGGCTGAAGCTTTCTTT. This sequence encodes CASSPSGGQAEAFF.

The chain carries TRBV30 and TRBJ1-5, with D maybe TRBD1 (5 bases). Trimming cost V 0 bases and J 0 bases, with 12 bases left between them. In germline, CDR1 is GTSNPN, CDR2 SVGIG (reference sequence). The CDR3 is 16 amino acids. CDR3 loop: CAWSVGADYSNQPQHF. In DNA, the CDR3 is TGTGCCTGGAGTGTCGGGGCAGATTATAGCAATCAGCCCCAGCATTTT.

V usage is TRBV9 and J usage is TRBJ2-3; D uncertain. From germline, CDR1 is SGDLS and CDR2 YYNGEE. The CDR3 is made up of 15 amino acids. The V end lost 0 bases, the J end lost 2 bases, and 10 bases lay between the germline ends. The CDR3 bases are TGTGCCAGCAGCGTAGTTGCTACCACCACAGATACGCAGTATTTT. Translated, it gives CASSVVATTTDTQYF.

This clone has just one count. This sequence joins TRBV7-2 and TRBJ1-2, with D possibly TRBD1 on 5 matching bases. The CDR3 is 14 amino acids. Germline CDR1 reads SGHTA; CDR2 reads FQGNSA. V lost 8 bases and J lost 2, with 15 bases in between. CDR3 sequence reads: CASREMEGNYGYTF. The CDR3 bases are TGTGCCAGCCGGGAGATGGAGGGGAACTATGGCTACACCTTC.

V gene TRBV7-6 combines with J gene TRBJ2-3; D unclear. Trimming stripped 5 bases from V and 5 bases from J, with 11 bases between. CDR3 length equals 13 residues. Per germline, CDR1 SGHVS and CDR2 FNYEAQ. The CDR3, as DNA: TGTGCCAGCAGCCCTCGACCGGGAGATACGCAGTATTTT. Translation gives CASSPRPGDTQYF.

This sequence joins TRBV19 and TRBJ1-2; tentatively, D is TRBD1 (5 bases). Germline V gene sequence: CDR1 LNHDA, CDR2 SQIVND (reference sequence). V dropped 0 bases and J dropped 4 bases, with 12 bases sitting between them. This CDR3 spans 15 amino acids. As DNA, the CDR3 is TGTGCCAGTAGTATAGATCAAGTCGGGGGCTATGGCTACACCTTC. The encoded protein is CASSIDQVGGYGYTF.

CDR3: CASSQRLQGNEQFF. The CDR3 DNA reads TGTGCCAGCAGCCAACGCTTACAGGGAAATGAGCAGTTCTTC. This sequence joins TRBV3-1 (or the pseudogene TRBV3-2) and TRBJ2-1; D might be TRBD1 (6 bases). V lost 2 bases and J 7 bases, leaving 12 bases between the germline ends. The CDR3 runs 14 residues. Germline CDR1 reads LGHDT; CDR2 reads YNNKEL (reference sequence).

V and J are TRBV7-9 and TRBJ1-3; D is unclear. CDR1 is SEHNR, CDR2 FQNEAQ, per germline (reference sequence). This CDR3 is built from 13 residues. The germline V and J ends were trimmed by 5 bases and 1 base, with 6 bases remaining between them. The DNA of the CDR3 is TGTGCCAGCAGCGTCCCTTCTGGAAACACCATATATTTT. Translating it yields CASSVPSGNTIYF. Combining the CDR3 with reference TRBV7-9 and TRBJ1-3 gives the whole variable domain DTGVSQNPRHKITKRGQNVTFRCDPISEHNRLYWYRQTLGQGPEFLTYFQNEAQLEKSRLLSDRFSAERPKGSFSTLEIQRTEQGDSAMYLCASSVPSGNTIYFGEGSWLTVV.

CDR3 in amino acids: CASTLGGNEQFF. CDR3 DNA sequence: TGTGCCAGTACTTTGGGGGGCAATGAGCAGTTCTTC. The chain recombines TRBV19 with TRBJ2-1, with D possibly being TRBD2 (6 bases). Germline CDR1 and CDR2: LNHDA and SQIVND (reference sequence). The V and J ends lost 7 bases and 6 bases respectively, with 10 bases between them. This CDR3 is built from 12 residues.

The chain couples TRBV30 to TRBJ2-3; TRBD1 agrees at 8 bases. The V gene end was trimmed by 8 bases and the J gene end by 7 bases; junction bases not matched to a gene: 11. This CDR3 contains 13 residues. Germline V CDR1 and CDR2: GTSNPN, SVGIG (reference sequence). This chain's CDR3 is CALDYTGGYTQYF. Here the CDR3 DNA reads TGTGCCCTGGACTACACAGGGGGATATACGCAGTATTTT.

This sequence joins TRBV19 and TRBJ1-3; D call uncertain. The CDR3 has 12 residues. Trimming removed 3 bases at V and 7 bases at J, with 7 bases between. CDR1 is LNHDA, CDR2 SQIVND, per germline (reference sequence). The CDR3 loop reads CASSITRNTIYF. DNA for the CDR3: TGTGCCAGTAGTATTACCCGGAACACCATATATTTT.

V gene TRBV13 combines with J gene TRBJ2-1; TRBD1 agrees at 7 bases. The germline V gene encodes CDR1 PRHDT and CDR2 FYEKMQ (reference sequence). This CDR3 has 16 residues. J was trimmed by 5 bases and V by 5 bases; bases with no gene match: 12. The CDR3 here is CASSPPDRLGNNEQFF. In DNA form, the CDR3 reads TGTGCCAGCAGCCCCCCGGACAGGCTGGGTAACAATGAGCAGTTCTTC.

This chain uses TRBV18 with TRBJ1-1; D might be TRBD1 (5 bases). Trimming cost V 6 bases and J 5 bases, with 22 bases left between them. The CDR3 loop spans 16 amino acids. Germline CDR1 is KGHSH and CDR2 is LQKENI. In nucleotides, the CDR3 is TGTGCCAGCTCCCCGAGTCCCAGGGAGATTGGGACTGAAGCTTTCTTT. Its translation is CASSPSPREIGTEAFF.

The V gene is TRBV7-2, the J gene TRBJ2-7; D call uncertain. CDR3 length equals 13 residues. Between the trimmed V and J ends, which lost 4 bases and 3 bases, there was a span of 10 bases. CDR1 is SGHTA, CDR2 FQGNSA, per germline. DNA of the CDR3: TGTGCCAGCAGCTCCGAGTACCTCTACGAGCAGTACTTC. Its translation is CASSSEYLYEQYF.

This clone was detected only a few times. The chain carries TRBV25-1 and TRBJ1-5, with D hard to call. CDR1 is MGHDK, CDR2 SYGVNS, per germline. V lost 2 bases and J 7 bases, leaving 12 bases between the germline ends. The CDR3 contains 14 residues. The CDR3 sequence is CASSERWAEQPQHF. CDR3 in DNA: TGTGCCAGCAGTGAAAGGTGGGCAGAACAGCCCCAGCATTTT.

The rearrangement joins TRBV7-2 to TRBJ1-2; tentative D call: TRBD1 (5 bases). The CDR3 length is 15 residues. Germline loops: CDR1 SGHTA, CDR2 FQGNSA. V dropped 4 bases and J dropped 4 bases, with 16 bases sitting between them. The CDR3 nucleotides are TGTGCCAGCAGCTCGGGGACGGCGGGGGGCTATGGCTACACCTTC. Amino acids: CASSSGTAGGYGYTF.

V is TRBV10-1 and J is TRBJ2-1; 7 bases align to TRBD1. This CDR3 has 16 residues. Germline V gene data show CDR1 as WNHNN and CDR2 as SYGVQD (reference sequence). After removal of 7 bases from V and 8 bases from J, the junction contained 17 bases not matched to a gene. The CDR3 nucleotides are TGCGCCAGCACCGTGTCCCGGGACAGAATTATTGATGAGCAGTTCTTC. The encoded protein is CASTVSRDRIIDEQFF.